The clone carrying this T cell receptor beta chain showed up many times. Gene-specific TRAV and TRBV primers were used for first-strand cDNA, covering alpha and beta chains. TCRs were amplified for about 18 PCR cycles with a constant-region primer and V-primer adapter. TCRdb independently ran MiXCR on the reads; one entry per CDR3 protein. The sample records around 90,000 distinct CDR3 sequences, around 18% being singletons. Germline loops: CDR1 SGHTS, CDR2 YDEGEE. CDR3 length equals 15 residues. V lost 4 bases and J lost 3; bases outside the gene matches: 10. Time point indicated: before trial treatment. Nivolumab, ipilimumab, aspirin, low-dose cyclophosphamide and low-dose radiotherapy were given to donors. All eligible patients presented with advanced solid tumors that contained no tumor-infiltrating lymphocytes. These data are taken from a study of low-dose radiotherapy and immunotherapy resistance in tumors. Across the study: Patients received cyclophosphamide 200 mg/m2 intravenously every two weeks, the day before radiation-immunotherapy. Aspirin was taken orally at 300 mg daily by patients, and this continued for four cycles from cycle 1 day 1.

Source: PBMCs, taken before treatment. The chain carries TRBV5-8 and TRBJ2-7; 7 bases line up with TRBD1. This TCR came from a male donor with prostate cancer. Written as DNA, the CDR3 is TGTGCCAGCAGCCTCAGACAGGGCAATAACTACGAGCAGTACTTC. It is translated as CASSLRQGNNYEQYF.